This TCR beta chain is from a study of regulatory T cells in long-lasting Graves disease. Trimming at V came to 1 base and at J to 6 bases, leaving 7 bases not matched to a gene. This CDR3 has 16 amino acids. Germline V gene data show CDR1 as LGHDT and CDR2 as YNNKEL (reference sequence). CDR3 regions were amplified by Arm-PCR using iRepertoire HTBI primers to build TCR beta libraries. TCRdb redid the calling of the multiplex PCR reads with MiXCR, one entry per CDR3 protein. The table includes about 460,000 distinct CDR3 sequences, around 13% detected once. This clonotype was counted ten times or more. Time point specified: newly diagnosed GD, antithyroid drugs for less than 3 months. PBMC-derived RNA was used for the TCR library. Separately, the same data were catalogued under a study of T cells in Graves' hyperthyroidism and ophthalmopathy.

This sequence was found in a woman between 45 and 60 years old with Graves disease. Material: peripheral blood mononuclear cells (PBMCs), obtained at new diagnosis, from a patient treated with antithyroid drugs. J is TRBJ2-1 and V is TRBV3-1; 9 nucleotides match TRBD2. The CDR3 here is CASSQGSGRIRNEQFF. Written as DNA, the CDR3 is TGTGCCAGCAGCCAAGGTAGCGGGAGAATTCGCAATGAGCAGTTCTTC.